The clone carrying this TCR beta chain was picked up one time. The sample is drawn from a study of blood T cell repertoires in COVID-19. Looking at the study overall: The analysed material was cDNA or gDNA that came from T cells, B-cell-depleted T cells, or PBMCs.

Cohort allocation depended upon clinical history that participants reported. Recovered status in Cohort 3 required two negative PCRs, clearance, or symptom resolution. In the original processing: Amplified reference gene primers provided the basis for estimating nucleated cell counts. Produced via immunoSEQ multiplex PCR; TCRdb's table is partial and in-frame only. V and J calls and clone size come straight from that table; D and trimming were deduced from the DNA. The repertoire holds more than 300,000 clones, with 70% to 90% as singletons. Trimming at V came to 4 bases and at J to 3 bases, leaving 6 bases not matched to a gene. Looked up from germline, CDR1 is SGDLS and CDR2 is YYNGEE. The CDR3 loop spans 15 amino acids.

Sequenced: PBMCs or T cells enriched from blood (not recorded which). This clonotype originated in a woman aged 25 to 45 who had recovered from COVID-19. V usage is TRBV9 and J usage is TRBJ2-2, with TRBD1 identical over 7 bases. The CDR3 DNA reads as TGTGCCAGCAGCAAAAGGGGGCGCGACACCGGGGAGCTGTTTTTT. Translation: CASSKRGRDTGELFF.